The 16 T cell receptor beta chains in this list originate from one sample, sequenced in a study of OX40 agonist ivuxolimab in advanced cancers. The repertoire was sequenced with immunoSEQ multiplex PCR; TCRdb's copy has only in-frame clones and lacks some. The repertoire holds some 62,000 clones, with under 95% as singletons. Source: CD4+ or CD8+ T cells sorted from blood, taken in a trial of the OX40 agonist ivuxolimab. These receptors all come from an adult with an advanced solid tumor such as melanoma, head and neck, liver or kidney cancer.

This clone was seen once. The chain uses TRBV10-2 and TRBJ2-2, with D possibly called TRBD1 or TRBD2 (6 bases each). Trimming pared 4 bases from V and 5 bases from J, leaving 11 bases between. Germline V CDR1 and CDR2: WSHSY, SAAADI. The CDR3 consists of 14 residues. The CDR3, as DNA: TGCGCCAGCAGTGGGCAAGGGGGGACCGGGGAGCTGTTTTTT. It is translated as CASSGQGGTGELFF.

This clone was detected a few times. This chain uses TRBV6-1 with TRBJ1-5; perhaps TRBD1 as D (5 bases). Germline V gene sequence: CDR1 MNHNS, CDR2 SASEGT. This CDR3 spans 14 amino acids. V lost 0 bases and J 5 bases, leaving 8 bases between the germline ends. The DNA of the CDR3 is TGTGCCAGCAGTGAAGCGCAGGGCCATCAGCCCCAGCATTTT. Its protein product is CASSEAQGHQPQHF.

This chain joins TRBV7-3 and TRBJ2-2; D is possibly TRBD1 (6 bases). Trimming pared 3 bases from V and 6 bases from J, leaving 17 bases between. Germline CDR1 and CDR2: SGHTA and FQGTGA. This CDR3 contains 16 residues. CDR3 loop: CASSLGAGGSAGELFF. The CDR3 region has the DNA TGTGCCAGCAGCTTGGGGGCAGGAGGTTCGGCCGGGGAGCTGTTTTTT.

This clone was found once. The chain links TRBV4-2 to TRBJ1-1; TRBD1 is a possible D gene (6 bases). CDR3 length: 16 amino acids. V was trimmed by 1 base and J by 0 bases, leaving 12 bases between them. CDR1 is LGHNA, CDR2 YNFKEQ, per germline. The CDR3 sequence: CASSQGRGGLNTEAFF. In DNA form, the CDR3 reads TGTGCCAGCAGCCAAGGTAGGGGGGGCTTGAACACTGAAGCTTTCTTT.

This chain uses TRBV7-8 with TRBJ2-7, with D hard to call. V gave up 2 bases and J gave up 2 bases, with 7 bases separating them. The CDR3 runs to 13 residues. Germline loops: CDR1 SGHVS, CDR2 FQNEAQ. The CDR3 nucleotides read TGTGCCAGCAGCTTATCTAGACCCTACGAGCAGTACTTC. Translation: CASSLSRPYEQYF.

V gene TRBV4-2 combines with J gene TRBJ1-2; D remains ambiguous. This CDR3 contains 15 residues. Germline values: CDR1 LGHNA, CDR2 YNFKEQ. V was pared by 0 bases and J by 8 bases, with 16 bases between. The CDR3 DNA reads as TGTGCCAGCAGCCAAGAGGGAGGACGGGTGGAAGGCTACACCTTC. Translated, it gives CASSQEGGRVEGYTF.

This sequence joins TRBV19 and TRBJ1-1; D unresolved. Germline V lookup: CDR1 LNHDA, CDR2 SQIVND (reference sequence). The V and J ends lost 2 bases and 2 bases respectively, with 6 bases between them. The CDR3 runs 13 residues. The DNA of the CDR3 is TGTGCCAGTAGTATAAAGATTAACACTGAAGCTTTCTTT. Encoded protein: CASSIKINTEAFF. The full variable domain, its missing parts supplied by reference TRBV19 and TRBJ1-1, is DGGITQSPKYLFRKEGQNVTLSCEQNLNHDAMYWYRQDPGQGLRLIYYSQIVNDFQKGDIAEGYSVSREKKESFPLTVTSAQKNPTAFYLCASSIKINTEAFFGQGTRLTVV.

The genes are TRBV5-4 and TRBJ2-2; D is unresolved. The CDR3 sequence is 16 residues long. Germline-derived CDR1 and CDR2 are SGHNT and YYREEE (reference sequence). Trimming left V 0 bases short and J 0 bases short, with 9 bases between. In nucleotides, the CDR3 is TGTGCCAGCAGCTTGGGTCCGGAAGCGAACACCGGGGAGCTGTTTTTT. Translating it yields CASSLGPEANTGELFF.

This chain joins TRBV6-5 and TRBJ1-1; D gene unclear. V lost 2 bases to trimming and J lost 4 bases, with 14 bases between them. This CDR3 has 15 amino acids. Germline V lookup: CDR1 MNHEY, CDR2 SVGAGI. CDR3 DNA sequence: TGTGCCAGCAGTTACAAGCCGGGTCTAGGCACTGAAGCTTTCTTT. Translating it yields CASSYKPGLGTEAFF.

In nucleotides, the CDR3 is TGTGCCAGCAGCTCCAACCCCTATAGGCGGGAGGCACCCGGGGAGCAGTACTTC. It yields the protein CASSSNPYRREAPGEQYF. J is TRBJ2-7 and V is TRBV5-4, with TRBD2 matching 8 bases. The CDR3 covers 18 residues. Losses at the gene ends were 3 bases for V and 7 bases for J; bases not matched to a gene: 21. Germline V lookup: CDR1 SGHNT, CDR2 YYREEE (reference sequence).

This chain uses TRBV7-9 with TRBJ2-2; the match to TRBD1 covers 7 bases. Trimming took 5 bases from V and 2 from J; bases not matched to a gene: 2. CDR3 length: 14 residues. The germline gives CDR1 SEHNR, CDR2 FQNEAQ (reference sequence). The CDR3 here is CASSRDRNTGELFF. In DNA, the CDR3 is TGTGCCAGCAGCAGGGACAGAAACACCGGGGAGCTGTTTTTT.

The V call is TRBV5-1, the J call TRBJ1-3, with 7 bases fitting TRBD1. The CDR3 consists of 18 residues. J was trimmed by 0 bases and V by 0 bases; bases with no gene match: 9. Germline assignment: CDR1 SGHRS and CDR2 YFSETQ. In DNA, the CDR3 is TGCGCCAGCAGCTTGGGGAGGACAGGTTTAAGCTCTGGAAACACCATATATTTT. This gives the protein CASSLGRTGLSSGNTIYF.

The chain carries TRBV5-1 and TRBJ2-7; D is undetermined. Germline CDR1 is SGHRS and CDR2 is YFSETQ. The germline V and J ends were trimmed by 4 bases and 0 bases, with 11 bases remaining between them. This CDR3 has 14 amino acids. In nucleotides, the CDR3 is TGCGCCAGCAGCAATCCGGAACTCTCCTACGAGCAGTACTTC. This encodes CASSNPELSYEQYF.

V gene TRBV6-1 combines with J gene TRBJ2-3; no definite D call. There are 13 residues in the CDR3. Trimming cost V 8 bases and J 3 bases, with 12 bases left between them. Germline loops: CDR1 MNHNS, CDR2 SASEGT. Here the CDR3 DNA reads TGTGCCAGCCAAAATAGTGGTACAGATACGCAGTATTTT. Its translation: CASQNSGTDTQYF.

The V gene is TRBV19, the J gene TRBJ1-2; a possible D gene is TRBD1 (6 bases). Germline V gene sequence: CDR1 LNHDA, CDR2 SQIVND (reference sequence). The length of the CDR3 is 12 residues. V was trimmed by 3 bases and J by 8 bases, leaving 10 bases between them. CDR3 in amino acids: CASSIGGLGYTF. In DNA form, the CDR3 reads TGTGCCAGTAGTATCGGGGGGCTGGGCTACACCTTC.

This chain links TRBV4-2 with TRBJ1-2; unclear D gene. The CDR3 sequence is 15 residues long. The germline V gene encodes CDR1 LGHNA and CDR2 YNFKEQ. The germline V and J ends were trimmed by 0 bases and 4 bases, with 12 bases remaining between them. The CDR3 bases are TGTGCCAGCAGCCAAGATCAGGAGGTTGTCTATGGCTACACCTTC. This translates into CASSQDQEVVYGYTF.